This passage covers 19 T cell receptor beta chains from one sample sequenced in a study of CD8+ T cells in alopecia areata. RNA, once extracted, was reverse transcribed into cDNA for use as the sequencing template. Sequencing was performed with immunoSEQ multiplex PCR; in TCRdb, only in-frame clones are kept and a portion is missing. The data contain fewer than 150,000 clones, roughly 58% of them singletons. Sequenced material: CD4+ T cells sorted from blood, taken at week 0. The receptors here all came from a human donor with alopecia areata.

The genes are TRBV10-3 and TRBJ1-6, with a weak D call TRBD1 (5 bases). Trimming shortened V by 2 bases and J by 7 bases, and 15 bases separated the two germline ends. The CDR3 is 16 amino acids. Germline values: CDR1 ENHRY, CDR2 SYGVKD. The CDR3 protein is CAISEPEAGSNSPLHF. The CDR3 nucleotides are TGTGCCATCAGTGAGCCTGAGGCAGGGTCAAATTCACCCCTCCACTTT.

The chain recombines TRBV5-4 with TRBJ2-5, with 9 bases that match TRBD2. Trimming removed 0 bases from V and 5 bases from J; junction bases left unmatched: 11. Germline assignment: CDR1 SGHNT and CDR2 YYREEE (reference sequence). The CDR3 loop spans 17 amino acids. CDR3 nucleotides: TGTGCCAGCAGCTTGGAAGGCCGGCGGGGGGGCCCCGAGACCCAGTACTTC. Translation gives CASSLEGRRGGPETQYF.

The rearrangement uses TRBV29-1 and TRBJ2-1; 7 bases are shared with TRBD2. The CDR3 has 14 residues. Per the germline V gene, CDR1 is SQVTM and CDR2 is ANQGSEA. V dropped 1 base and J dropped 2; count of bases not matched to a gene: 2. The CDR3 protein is CSVEGLAAYNEQFF. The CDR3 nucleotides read TGCAGCGTTGAAGGCCTAGCGGCCTACAATGAGCAGTTCTTC.

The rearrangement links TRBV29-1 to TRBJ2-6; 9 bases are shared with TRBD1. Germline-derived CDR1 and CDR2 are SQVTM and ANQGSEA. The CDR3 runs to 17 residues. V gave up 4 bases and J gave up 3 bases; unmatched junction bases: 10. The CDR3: CSVVLDRGIRGANVLTF. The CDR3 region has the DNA TGCAGCGTTGTATTGGACAGGGGAATACGTGGGGCCAACGTCCTGACTTTC.

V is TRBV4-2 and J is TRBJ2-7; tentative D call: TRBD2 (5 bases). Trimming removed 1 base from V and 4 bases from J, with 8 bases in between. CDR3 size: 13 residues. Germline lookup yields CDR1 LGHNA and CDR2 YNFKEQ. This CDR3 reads CASSQARGYEQYF. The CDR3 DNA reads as TGTGCCAGCAGCCAAGCTAGAGGGTACGAGCAGTACTTC.

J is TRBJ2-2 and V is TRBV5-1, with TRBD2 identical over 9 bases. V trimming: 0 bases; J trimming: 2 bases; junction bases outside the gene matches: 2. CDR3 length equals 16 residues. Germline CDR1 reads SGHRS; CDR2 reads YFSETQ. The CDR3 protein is CASSLGLAENTGELFF. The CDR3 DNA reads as TGCGCCAGCAGCTTGGGACTAGCGGAAAACACCGGGGAGCTGTTTTTT.

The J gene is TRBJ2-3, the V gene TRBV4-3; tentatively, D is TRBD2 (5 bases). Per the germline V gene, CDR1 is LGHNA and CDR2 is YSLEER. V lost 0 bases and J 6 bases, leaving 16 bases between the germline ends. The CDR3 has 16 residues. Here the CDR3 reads CASSQETRTGRDTQYF. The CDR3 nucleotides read TGCGCCAGCAGCCAAGAGACTCGGACTGGAAGGGATACGCAGTATTTT.

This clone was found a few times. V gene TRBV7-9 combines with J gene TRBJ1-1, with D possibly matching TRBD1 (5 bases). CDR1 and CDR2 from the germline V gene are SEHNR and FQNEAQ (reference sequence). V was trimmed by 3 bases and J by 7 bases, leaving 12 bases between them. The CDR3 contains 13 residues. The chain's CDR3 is CASSFAGTGEAFF. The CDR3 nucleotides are TGTGCCAGCAGCTTTGCAGGGACTGGTGAAGCTTTCTTT. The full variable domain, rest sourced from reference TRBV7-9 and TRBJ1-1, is DTGVSQNPRHKITKRGQNVTFRCDPISEHNRLYWYRQTLGQGPEFLTYFQNEAQLEKSRLLSDRFSAERPKGSFSTLEIQRTEQGDSAMYLCASSFAGTGEAFFGQGTRLTVV.

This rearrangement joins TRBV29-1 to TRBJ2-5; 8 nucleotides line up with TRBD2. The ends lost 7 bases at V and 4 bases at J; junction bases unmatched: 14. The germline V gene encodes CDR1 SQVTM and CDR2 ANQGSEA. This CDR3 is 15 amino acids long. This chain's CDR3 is CSAPSGAGVGETQYF. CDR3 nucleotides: TGCAGCGCCCCGTCCGGAGCGGGAGTTGGAGAGACCCAGTACTTC. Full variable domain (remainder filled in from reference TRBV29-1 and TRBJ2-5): SAVISQKPSRDICQRGTSLTIQCQVDSQVTMMFWYRQQPGQSLTLIATANQGSEATYESGFVIDKFPISRPNLTFSTLTVSNMSPEDSSIYLCSAPSGAGVGETQYFGPGTRLLVL.

CDR3 residues: CAWSVPRAYNEQFF. In DNA, the CDR3 is TGTGCCTGGAGTGTACCCAGGGCCTACAATGAGCAGTTCTTC. The chain carries TRBV30 and TRBJ2-1, with a tentative D call TRBD1 (5 bases). V shed 0 bases and J shed 2 bases, with 8 bases lying between them. From germline, CDR1 is GTSNPN and CDR2 SVGIG (reference sequence). CDR3 size: 14 residues.

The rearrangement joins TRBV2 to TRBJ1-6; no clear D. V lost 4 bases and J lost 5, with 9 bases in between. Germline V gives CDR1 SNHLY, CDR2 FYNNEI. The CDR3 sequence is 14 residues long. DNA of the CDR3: TGTGCCAGCAGTGCGGGTCCAGATAATTCACCCCTCCACTTT. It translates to CASSAGPDNSPLHF. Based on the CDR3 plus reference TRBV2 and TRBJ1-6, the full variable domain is EPEVTQTPSHQVTQMGQEVILRCVPISNHLYFYWYRQILGQKVEFLVSFYNNEISEKSEIFDDQFSVERPDGSNFTLKIRSTKLEDSAMYFCASSAGPDNSPLHFGNGTRLTVT.

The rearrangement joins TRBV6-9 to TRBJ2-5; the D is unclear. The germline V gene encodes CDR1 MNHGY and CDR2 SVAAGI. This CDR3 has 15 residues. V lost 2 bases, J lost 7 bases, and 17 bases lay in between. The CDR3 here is CASSYLSKGLVTQYF. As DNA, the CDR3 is TGTGCCAGCAGTTATCTGTCAAAGGGCTTGGTGACCCAGTACTTC.

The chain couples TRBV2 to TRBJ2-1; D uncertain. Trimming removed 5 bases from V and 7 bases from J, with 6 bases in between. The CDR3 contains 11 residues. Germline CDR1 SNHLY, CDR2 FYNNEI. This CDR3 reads CASSFGNEQFF. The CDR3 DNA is TGTGCCAGCAGTTTTGGGAATGAGCAGTTCTTC.

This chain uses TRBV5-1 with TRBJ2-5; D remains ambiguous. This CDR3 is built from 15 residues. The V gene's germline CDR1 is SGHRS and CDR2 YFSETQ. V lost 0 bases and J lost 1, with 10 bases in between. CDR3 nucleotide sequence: TGCGCCAGCAGCTTGGGAACAAACTTCCAAGAGACCCAGTACTTC. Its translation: CASSLGTNFQETQYF.

The CDR3 region is CASSVRQGNSPLHF. In nucleotides, the CDR3 is TGTGCCAGCAGCGTACGACAGGGTAATTCACCCCTCCACTTT. This chain joins TRBV9 and TRBJ1-6; 7 nucleotides align to TRBD1. Per germline, CDR1 SGDLS and CDR2 YYNGEE. J gave up 6 bases and V 1 base, and 1 base lay outside the gene matches. The CDR3 spans 14 residues.

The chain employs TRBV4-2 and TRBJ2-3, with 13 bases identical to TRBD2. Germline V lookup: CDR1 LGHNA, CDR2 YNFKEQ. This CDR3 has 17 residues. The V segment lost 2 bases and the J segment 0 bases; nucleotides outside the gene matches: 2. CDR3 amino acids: CASSQRLAGGSTDTQYF. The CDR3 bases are TGTGCCAGCAGCCAACGACTAGCGGGGGGTAGCACAGATACGCAGTATTTT.

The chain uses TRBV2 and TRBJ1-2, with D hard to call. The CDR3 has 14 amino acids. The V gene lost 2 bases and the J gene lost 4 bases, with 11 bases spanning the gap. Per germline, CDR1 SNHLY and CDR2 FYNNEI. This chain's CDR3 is CASSEIRALYGYTF. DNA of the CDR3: TGTGCCAGCAGTGAAATACGGGCCCTCTATGGCTACACCTTC.

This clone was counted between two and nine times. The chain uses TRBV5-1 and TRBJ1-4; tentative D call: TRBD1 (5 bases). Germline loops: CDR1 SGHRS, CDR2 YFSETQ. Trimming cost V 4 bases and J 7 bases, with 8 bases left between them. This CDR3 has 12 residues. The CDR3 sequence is CASSTGGEKLFF. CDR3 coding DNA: TGCGCCAGCAGCACGGGGGGTGAAAAACTGTTTTTT.

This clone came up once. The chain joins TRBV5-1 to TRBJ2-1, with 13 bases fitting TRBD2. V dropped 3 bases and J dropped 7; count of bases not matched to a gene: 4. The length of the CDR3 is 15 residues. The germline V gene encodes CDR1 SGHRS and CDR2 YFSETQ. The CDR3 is CASSWGTSGENEQFF. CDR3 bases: TGCGCCAGCAGCTGGGGGACTAGCGGGGAAAATGAGCAGTTCTTC.